The 10 T cell receptor beta chains below were found in one sample sequenced in a study of CD8+CD57+ T cells in acquired aplastic anemia. Patients sequenced had flow cytometry evidence of CD8+CD57+ cell expansion. Genomic DNA, serving as template, underwent TCR beta VDJ and CDR3 profiling. One entry per CDR3 protein results from TCRdb running MiXCR on the reads. The sample gives approximately 150,000 distinct CDR3 sequences, about 70% of which show up once; about 50% is in the top ten. Sequencing input: sorted CD4+, CD8+, or CD8+CD57+ T cells (not recorded which) from PBMCs. The source of these receptors is a human donor with aplastic anemia.

The chain uses TRBV5-1 and TRBJ2-7, with D possibly being TRBD1 (5 bases). CDR1 and CDR2 (germline): SGHRS, YFSETQ. This CDR3 region has 14 residues. V was trimmed by 4 bases and J by 0 bases, leaving 11 bases between them. CDR3 coding DNA: TGCGCCAGCAGCGTCCAGGGCAACTCCTACGAGCAGTACTTC. This sequence encodes CASSVQGNSYEQYF.

This clonotype has a single count. This sequence joins TRBV7-8 and TRBJ1-1; D is ambiguous. CDR3 length: 14 residues. V was clipped by 1 base and J by 6 bases, with 12 bases between them. CDR1 and CDR2 (germline): SGHVS, FQNEAQ. CDR3 region: CASSLVSVSPEAFF. In DNA, the CDR3 is TGTGCCAGCAGCTTAGTATCGGTATCGCCTGAAGCTTTCTTT.

V and J are TRBV12-3 or TRBV12-4 and TRBJ2-1, with D tentatively TRBD1 (5 bases). Trimming cost V 1 base and J 8 bases, with 12 bases left between them. This CDR3 contains 14 residues. The chain's CDR3 is CASSLGQGRDEQFF. DNA of the CDR3: TGTGCCAGCAGTTTAGGGCAGGGAAGGGATGAGCAGTTCTTC.

V usage is TRBV29-1 and J usage is TRBJ1-2; maybe TRBD1 (6 bases). The CDR3 consists of 13 residues. V shed 5 bases and J shed 5 bases, with 15 bases lying between them. CDR1 is SQVTM, CDR2 ANQGSEA, per germline. The CDR3 sequence: CSVIPTGGYGYTF. Written as DNA, the CDR3 is TGCAGCGTTATTCCGACAGGCGGTTATGGCTACACCTTC.

The chain links TRBV7-3 to TRBJ2-7; the D call may be TRBD1 or TRBD2 (5 bases each). The germline CDR1 and CDR2 sequences are SGHTA and FQGTGA. The V gene lost 4 bases and the J gene lost 1 base, with 11 bases spanning the gap. This CDR3 contains 14 residues. CDR3 bases: TGTGCCAGCAGCTCCGGGGCAGGGTCCTACGAGCAGTACTTC. Protein product: CASSSGAGSYEQYF.

The V gene is TRBV7-3, the J gene TRBJ1-5; 7 bases agree with TRBD1. The V and J ends lost 2 bases and 6 bases, in that order; junction bases with no gene match: 4. Germline CDR1 is SGHTA and CDR2 is FQGTGA. The CDR3 loop spans 14 amino acids. CDR3: CASSLSGGGQPQHF. CDR3 DNA sequence: TGTGCCAGCAGCTTATCAGGGGGAGGTCAGCCCCAGCATTTT.

V usage is TRBV19 and J usage is TRBJ2-7; D is unresolved. CDR1 is LNHDA and CDR2 is SQIVND in the germline V gene (reference sequence). Trimming cost V 9 bases and J 4 bases, with 16 bases left between them. The CDR3 is 13 residues long. The CDR3: CASSPDGTYEQYF. The CDR3 DNA reads as TGTGCCAGCAGCCCGGACGGAACTTACGAGCAGTACTTC.

This rearrangement joins TRBV4-1 to TRBJ2-7; perhaps TRBD2 as D (5 bases). The CDR3 is 15 amino acids. The germline V gene has CDR1 MGHRA and CDR2 YSYEKL. Deletions cut 0 bases from V and 3 bases from J, with 12 bases between. The CDR3 DNA is TGCGCCAGCAGCCAAGACCCAGACGGACTCTACGAGCAGTACTTC. Residues: CASSQDPDGLYEQYF.

The V gene is TRBV29-1, the J gene TRBJ1-1; 10 bases are a match to TRBD1. The CDR3 has 13 amino acids. Germline CDR1 is SQVTM and CDR2 is ANQGSEA. The junction had 3 bases not matched to a gene; V was cut back by 7 bases and J by 1 base. This chain's CDR3 is CSGWDRGNTEAFF. CDR3 DNA sequence: TGCAGCGGATGGGACAGGGGGAACACTGAAGCTTTCTTT.

This chain joins TRBV15 and TRBJ1-5; unclear D gene. V was cut by 1 base and J by 7 bases, with 8 bases left in between. Germline CDR1 and CDR2: LNHNV and YYDKDF (reference sequence). The CDR3 sequence is 13 residues long. CDR3 bases: TGTGCCACCAGCAGAGTTGGCGGCCAGCCCCAGCATTTT. This gives the protein CATSRVGGQPQHF. Combining the CDR3 with reference TRBV15 and TRBJ1-5 gives the whole variable domain DAMVIQNPRYQVTQFGKPVTLSCSQTLNHNVMYWYQQKSSQAPKLLFHYYDKDFNNEADTPDNFQSRRPNTSFCFLDIRSPGLGDTAMYLCATSRVGGQPQHFGDGTRLSIL.